The 5 T cell receptor beta chains given below trace back to one sample, sequenced in a study of blood T cell repertoires in COVID-19. The repertoire was sequenced with immunoSEQ multiplex PCR; TCRdb's copy has only in-frame clones and lacks some. The top ten hold about 6.5% of the sample, which has under 200,000 clones, about four fifths seen once. Material for sequencing was peripheral blood. The receptors were gathered from a man in his sixties or seventies with active or convalescent COVID-19.

This chain uses TRBV27 with TRBJ2-7; 12 bases map to TRBD1. V was pared by 6 bases and J by 6 bases, with 9 bases of the junction left unmatched. There are 15 residues in the CDR3. The germline V gene has CDR1 MNHEY and CDR2 SMNVEV (reference sequence). The CDR3 region is CASSDPGQGAAEQYF. For the CDR3, the DNA is TGTGCCAGCAGCGACCCGGGACAGGGGGCAGCCGAGCAGTACTTC.

The chain is built from TRBV10-3 and TRBJ1-4; 7 bases map to TRBD1. V was pared by 8 bases and J by 8 bases, with 8 bases of the junction left unmatched. Germline-derived CDR1 and CDR2 are ENHRY and SYGVKD. This CDR3 spans 13 amino acids. CDR3 in DNA: TGTGCCATCGGAGGGGGCGAAGGAGAAAAACTGTTTTTT. It yields the protein CAIGGGEGEKLFF.

This clone occurred a few times. J is TRBJ1-5 and V is TRBV29-1; TRBD1 agrees at 9 bases. The germline V gene encodes CDR1 SQVTM and CDR2 ANQGSEA. V shed 7 bases, J shed 3 bases, and the junction held 10 bases outside the gene matches. The CDR3 loop spans 15 amino acids. The CDR3 is CSDSRTGVSNQPQHF. As DNA, the CDR3 is TGCAGCGACTCGAGGACAGGGGTATCCAATCAGCCCCAGCATTTT.

CDR3 DNA sequence: TGTGCCAGCCTTCTAGGGCTGGGACTAAGCAATCAGCCCCAGCATTTT. This translates into CASLLGLGLSNQPQHF. The rearrangement joins TRBV2 to TRBJ1-5, with a weak D call TRBD1 (5 bases). CDR1 SNHLY and CDR2 FYNNEI come from the germline V gene. The CDR3 totals 16 residues. Trimming pared 8 bases from V and 1 base from J, leaving 18 bases between.

The J gene is TRBJ2-3, the V gene TRBV21-1; the table gives TRBD2 as D, unverified against the DNA. TRBV21-1 is designated a pseudogene. The CDR3 runs 14 residues. The CDR3 spells CATPTHPITDTQYF. The CDR3 nucleotides are TGTGCCACTCCCACTCACCCAATCACAGATACGCAGTATTTT.